A single sample gave rise to the 14 T cell receptor beta chains below, sequenced in a study of spatial heterogeneity in lung cancer. TCRdb reprocessed the 5' RACE reads with MiXCR, giving one entry per CDR3 protein. Here the sample spans 85,000 to 100,000 distinct CDR3 sequences, approximately 12% being singletons. Time point indicated: sample taken at primary tumor resection. Material for sequencing was whole RNA from tumor, nontumor lung or frozen PBMC, left unsorted. The material was PBMCs, obtained at surgery. Every receptor here comes from a male donor with early-stage non-small cell lung cancer.

The chain joins TRBV21-1 to TRBJ2-3. TRBV21-1 is a known pseudogene. The CDR3 length is 12 residues. The CDR3 region has the DNA TGTGCCAGCAGCAAAGGTGCAGATACGCAGTATTTT. It translates to CASSKGADTQYF.

The rearrangement links TRBV11-1 to TRBJ1-3, with 7 bases identical to TRBD1. Trimming at V came to 4 bases and at J to 2 bases, leaving 2 bases not matched to a gene. Germline lookup yields CDR1 SGHAT and CDR2 FQDESV (reference sequence). The CDR3 spans 14 residues. The CDR3 region has the DNA TGTGCCAGCAGCTACGACAGGGCTGGAAACACCATATATTTT. Translating gives CASSYDRAGNTIYF.

V usage is TRBV4-3 and J usage is TRBJ2-2; possibly TRBD2 for D (6 bases). The CDR3 runs to 14 residues. With 0 bases removed from V and 7 bases from J, the gap between germline ends came to 9 bases. Germline assignment: CDR1 LGHNA and CDR2 YSLEER. As DNA, the CDR3 is TGCGCCAGCAGCCAAGACTCGCGGGGCGGGGAGCTGTTTTTT. Translation gives CASSQDSRGGELFF.

This clonotype was recorded at least ten times. The chain links TRBV27 to TRBJ2-1, with a tentative D call TRBD2 (6 bases). V lost 4 bases, J lost 3 bases, and 19 bases lay in between. This CDR3 contains 17 residues. The germline V gene encodes CDR1 MNHEY and CDR2 SMNVEV (reference sequence). The CDR3 region is CASSSYTLAKYYNEQFF. The CDR3 DNA sequence: TGTGCCAGCAGTTCTTACACGCTAGCGAAGTACTACAATGAGCAGTTCTTC.

This clonotype was detected a few times. The chain joins TRBV5-6 to TRBJ2-5; D is unresolved. Germline V lookup: CDR1 SGHDT, CDR2 YYEEEE. The CDR3 has 13 residues. Trimming removed 0 bases from V and 4 bases from J, with 7 bases in between. The CDR3, as DNA: TGTGCCAGCAGCTTGGCAGAGCCAGAGACCCAGTACTTC. Its translation is CASSLAEPETQYF.

This clonotype occurred a few times. The genes are TRBV7-2 and TRBJ2-1, with a tentative D call TRBD2 (5 bases). The CDR3 is made up of 16 amino acids. Looked up from germline, CDR1 is SGHTA and CDR2 is FQGNSA. The ends were cut back, 1 base at V and 2 bases at J, with 12 bases in the middle. The CDR3 reads CASSLGGQRPYNEQFF. CDR3 DNA sequence: TGTGCCAGCAGCTTAGGCGGGCAGCGCCCCTACAATGAGCAGTTCTTC.

In this sample, this clonotype turned up a few times. The chain has TRBV10-3 and TRBJ2-3; 11 bases align to TRBD2. Losses at the gene ends were 7 bases for V and 0 bases for J; bases not matched to a gene: 3. The CDR3 runs to 15 residues. Germline assignment: CDR1 ENHRY and CDR2 SYGVKD. The chain's CDR3 is CAIKASGGSTDTQYF. CDR3 sequence (DNA): TGTGCCATCAAGGCTAGCGGGGGGAGCACAGATACGCAGTATTTT.

This clonotype was recorded a few times. The chain has TRBV6-2 or TRBV6-3 and TRBJ2-5, with 9 bases aligning to TRBD2. Germline CDR1 MNHEY, CDR2 SVGEGT. J gave up 2 bases and V 4 bases, and 2 bases lay outside the gene matches. CDR3 size: 14 residues. The CDR3 protein is CASSSTSGQETQYF. CDR3 bases: TGTGCCAGCAGTTCGACTAGCGGACAAGAGACCCAGTACTTC.

V gene TRBV29-1 combines with J gene TRBJ1-2; D gene unclear. V gave up 7 bases and J gave up 8 bases, with 14 bases separating them. The CDR3 length is 11 residues. CDR1 is SQVTM and CDR2 is ANQGSEA in the germline V gene. In DNA, the CDR3 is TGCAGCGCCTTGGCTGTGGGCGGCTACACCTTC. Translation: CSALAVGGYTF.

This sequence joins TRBV9 and TRBJ2-2; 11 bases are shared with TRBD2. The V segment lost 3 bases and the J segment 0 bases; nucleotides outside the gene matches: 7. The length of the CDR3 is 18 residues. Germline CDR1 reads SGDLS; CDR2 reads YYNGEE. CDR3 region: CASSGLSSGGPNTGELFF. The CDR3 DNA is TGTGCCAGCAGCGGGTTATCTAGCGGGGGGCCGAACACCGGGGAGCTGTTTTTT. The whole variable domain, filled in from reference TRBV9 and TRBJ2-2, reads DSGVTQTPKHLITATGQRVTLRCSPRSGDLSVYWYQQSLDQGLQFLIQYYNGEERAKGNILERFSAQQFPDLHSELNLSSLELGDSALYFCASSGLSSGGPNTGELFFGEGSRLTVL.

The DNA of the CDR3 is TGTGCCAGCAGCCAGAGAGACGGGACTAGCGGGAGATTTCGAGAGACCCAGTACTTC. This codes for CASSQRDGTSGRFRETQYF. The chain carries TRBV14 and TRBJ2-5; 14 positions agree with TRBD2. J was trimmed by 4 bases and V by 3 bases; bases with no gene match: 13. This CDR3 region has 19 residues. Germline CDR1 reads SGHDN; CDR2 reads FVKESK.

This clonotype occurred a few times. The V call is TRBV15, the J call TRBJ2-2, with 8 bases identical to TRBD2. Germline loops: CDR1 LNHNV, CDR2 YYDKDF (reference sequence). The V segment lost 0 bases and the J segment 5 bases; nucleotides outside the gene matches: 5. The CDR3 totals 16 residues. The CDR3, as DNA: TGTGCCACCAGCAGAGATCGCGGGGGGTTTACCGGGGAGCTGTTTTTT. Translated: CATSRDRGGFTGELFF.

The sample holds a few counts of this clonotype. The chain is built from TRBV4-1 and TRBJ1-2, with no clear D. CDR1 is MGHRA, CDR2 YSYEKL, per germline. Trimming took off 0 bases at V and 4 bases at J, with 15 bases between the two ends. CDR3 length: 16 amino acids. The CDR3 DNA follows: TGCGCCAGCAGCCAAGATTTAACGGGTGCCTCCTATGGCTACACCTTC. This sequence encodes CASSQDLTGASYGYTF.

This clonotype was counted many times. The gene calls are TRBV7-8 and TRBJ1-2; D is uncertain. This CDR3 region has 16 residues. V was pared by 3 bases and J by 3 bases, with 17 bases between. Germline CDR1 SGHVS, CDR2 FQNEAQ. DNA for the CDR3: TGTGCCAGCAGCTTCCCGCGTGGGTTTGGGGACTATGGCTACACCTTC. It encodes CASSFPRGFGDYGYTF.